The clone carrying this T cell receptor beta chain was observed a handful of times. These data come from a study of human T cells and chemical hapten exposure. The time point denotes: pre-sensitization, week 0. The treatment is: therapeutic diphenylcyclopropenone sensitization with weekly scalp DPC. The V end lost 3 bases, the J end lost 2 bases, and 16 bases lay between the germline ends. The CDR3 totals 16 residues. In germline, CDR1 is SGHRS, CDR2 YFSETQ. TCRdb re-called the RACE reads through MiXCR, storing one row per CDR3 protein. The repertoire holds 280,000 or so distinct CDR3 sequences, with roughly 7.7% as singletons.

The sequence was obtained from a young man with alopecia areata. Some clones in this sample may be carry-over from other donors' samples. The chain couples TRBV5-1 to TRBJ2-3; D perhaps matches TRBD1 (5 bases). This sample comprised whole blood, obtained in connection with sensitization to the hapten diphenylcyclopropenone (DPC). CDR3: CASSYRTQGNTDTQYF. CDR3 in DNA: TGCGCCAGCAGCTACCGCACTCAGGGAAACACAGATACGCAGTATTTT.